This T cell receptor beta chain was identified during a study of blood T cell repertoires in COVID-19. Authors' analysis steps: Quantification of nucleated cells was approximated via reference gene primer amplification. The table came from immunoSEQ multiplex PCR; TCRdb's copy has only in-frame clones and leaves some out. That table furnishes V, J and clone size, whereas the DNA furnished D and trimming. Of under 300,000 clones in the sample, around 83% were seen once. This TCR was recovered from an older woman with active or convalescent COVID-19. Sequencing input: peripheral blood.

DNA of the CDR3: TGTGCCAGCAGCTCCAACAGGGGCCCCTTTAGCACAGATACGCAGTATTTT. Its translation: CASSSNRGPFSTDTQYF. V is TRBV7-9 and J is TRBJ2-3; 7 positions agree with TRBD1. Looked up from germline, CDR1 is SEHNR and CDR2 is FQNEAQ (reference sequence). The CDR3 spans 17 residues. Trimming removed 4 bases from V and 0 bases from J; junction bases left unmatched: 10. Looking up the rest from reference TRBV7-9 and TRBJ2-3 gives the full variable domain: DTGVSQNPRHKITKRGQNVTFRCDPISEHNRLYWYRQTLGQGPEFLTYFQNEAQLEKSRLLSDRFSAERPKGSFSTLEIQRTEQGDSAMYLCASSSNRGPFSTDTQYFGPGTRLTVL.